These 4 T cell receptor beta chains came from one sample sequenced in a study of T cells in Graves' hyperthyroidism and ophthalmopathy. The CDR3 regions of TCR beta were amplified from RNA transcripts. Initially, a first-round RT-PCR of the TCR CDR3 employed the HTBI primer set. One entry per CDR3 protein, called by TCRdb with MiXCR from the multiplex PCR reads. The sample records about 180,000 distinct CDR3 sequences, over 8% being singletons. Sequenced: blood. These receptors originate from a woman under 30 with Graves' hyperthyroidism that later progressed to Graves' ophthalmopathy.

Only a few counts were recorded for this clonotype. The gene calls are TRBV11-1 and TRBJ2-6; 8 bases map to TRBD1. Germline values: CDR1 SGHAT, CDR2 FQDESV (reference sequence). The CDR3 has 21 residues. V trimming: 5 bases; J trimming: 0 bases; junction bases outside the gene matches: 18. CDR3 sequence reads: CASSPSYLPGQALSGANVLTF. As DNA, the CDR3 is TGTGCCAGCAGCCCATCATATTTACCGGGACAGGCGCTCTCTGGGGCCAACGTCCTGACTTTC.

This clonotype was counted at least ten times. The chain recombines TRBV18 with TRBJ2-7, with 11 bases identical to TRBD2. V was clipped by 1 base and J by 2 bases; unmatched bases: 1. Germline V gene sequence: CDR1 KGHSH, CDR2 LQKENI. CDR3 length equals 15 residues. The CDR3 loop reads CASSPQTSGTYEQYF. The CDR3 region has the DNA TGTGCCAGCTCACCACAGACTAGCGGGACCTACGAGCAGTACTTC.

This clonotype was recorded many times. The chain employs TRBV10-2 and TRBJ1-1; 8 bases agree with TRBD1. The germline V gene encodes CDR1 WSHSY and CDR2 SAAADI. The CDR3 spans 13 residues. Germline trimming cut 10 bases from V and 3 bases from J; bases unmatched to any gene: 7. The CDR3 sequence is CATSGTGYTEAFF. The CDR3 DNA reads as TGCGCCACTTCCGGGACAGGATACACTGAAGCTTTCTTT.

Ten or more counts support this clonotype. The chain has TRBV30 and TRBJ2-1; D unclear. The V end was cut by 6 bases, the J end by 8 bases, with 20 bases between. The CDR3 is made up of 14 amino acids. Germline-derived CDR1 and CDR2 are GTSNPN and SVGIG (reference sequence). The CDR3 spells CACNVGLRRDEQFF. CDR3 bases: TGTGCCTGCAACGTCGGGCTGCGCCGGGATGAGCAGTTCTTC.